At least ten counts were recorded for the clone carrying this T cell receptor beta chain. Its antigen is still unknown. The data derive from a study of T cells in Graves' hyperthyroidism and ophthalmopathy. Across the whole study: Specimen type is peripheral blood, collected at initial diagnosis prior to any treatment. Study outcomes and limitations: The model made its ophthalmopathy prediction, and onset followed a median roughly six months later.

Researchers barred patients who had uncontrolled infection, other autoimmune disease, pregnancy or lactation. Isolation of PBMCs was performed on around 9.3 ml fresh peripheral blood. From RNA transcripts, TCR beta CDR3 regions were amplified. Initially, a first-round RT-PCR of the TCR CDR3 employed the HTBI primer set. TCRdb fed the multiplex PCR reads into MiXCR, producing one record per CDR3 protein. The sample consists of about 410,000 distinct CDR3 sequences, approximately 15% of them appearing once. The CDR3 runs to 17 residues. CDR1 SGHDN and CDR2 FVKESK come from the germline V gene. The V gene end was trimmed by 5 bases and the J gene end by 3 bases; junction bases not matched to a gene: 11.

Sequencing was done on a sample of blood. V gene TRBV14 combines with J gene TRBJ2-1; TRBD1 matches at 9 bases. The sequence was obtained from a man aged 18 to 35 with Graves' ophthalmopathy. The CDR3 nucleotides read TGTGCCAGCAGCACGCTCCTGGGACAGGGATACTACAATGAGCAGTTCTTC. Its protein product is CASSTLLGQGYYNEQFF.